The clone carrying this T cell receptor beta chain was found many times. The sample belongs to a study of T-cell reconstitution after alpha-beta-depleted transplantation in children. Using unique molecular identifiers, the investigators prepared the TCRbeta library. TCRdb reanalysed the PCR reads using MiXCR and keeps one entry per CDR3 protein. Among some 220,000 distinct CDR3 sequences listed, around 10% were seen once. Germline assignment: CDR1 SGHAT and CDR2 FQNNGV. Trimming pared 8 bases from V and 0 bases from J, leaving 14 bases between. The CDR3 extends over 14 amino acids. The origin of this receptor is a human donor who donated a stem cell graft to a child with acute lymphoblastic leukemia. The starting material was PBMCs from the stem cell graft donor, obtained from the stem cell graft. The V gene is TRBV11-2, the J gene TRBJ2-7, with D perhaps assigned TRBD1 or TRBD2 (5 bases each). The CDR3, as DNA: TGTGCCAGCCCTGAGGGACCAAACTCCTACGAGCAGTACTTC. The encoded protein is CASPEGPNSYEQYF. Drawing the rest from reference TRBV11-2 and TRBJ2-7, the complete variable domain is EAGVAQSPRYKIIEKRQSVAFWCNPISGHATLYWYQQILGQGPKLLIQFQNNGVVDDSQLPKDRFSAERLKGVDSTLKIQPAKLEDSAVYLCASPEGPNSYEQYFGPGTRLTVT.